This T cell receptor (beta chain) was captured by sequencing in a study of a mutant IDH1 vaccine in newly diagnosed glioma. With respect to this clone: What it recognizes is unknown.

Time point indicated: week 47, end of study. Topical imiquimod was applied with each vaccine dose, which held 300 ug of mutant IDH1 20-mer peptide. Clones were sequenced by immunoSEQ multiplex PCR, and TCRdb holds only the in-frame ones, with some missing. The table shows about 56,000 clones, with less than 90% occurring only once. This TCR was sampled from a woman in her forties or fifties with glioma. The sequencing used PBMCs, collected from a glioma patient whose treatment included an IDH1 peptide vaccine.

CDR3 nucleotides: TGTGCCAGCAGCTTGTACAGGGACTCCTACGAGCAGTACTTC. This encodes CASSLYRDSYEQYF. The chain joins TRBV5-4 to TRBJ2-7, with a weak D call TRBD1 (6 bases). Germline CDR1 reads SGHNT; CDR2 reads YYREEE (reference sequence). This CDR3 contains 14 residues. V was pared by 1 base and J by 0 bases, with 8 bases between.